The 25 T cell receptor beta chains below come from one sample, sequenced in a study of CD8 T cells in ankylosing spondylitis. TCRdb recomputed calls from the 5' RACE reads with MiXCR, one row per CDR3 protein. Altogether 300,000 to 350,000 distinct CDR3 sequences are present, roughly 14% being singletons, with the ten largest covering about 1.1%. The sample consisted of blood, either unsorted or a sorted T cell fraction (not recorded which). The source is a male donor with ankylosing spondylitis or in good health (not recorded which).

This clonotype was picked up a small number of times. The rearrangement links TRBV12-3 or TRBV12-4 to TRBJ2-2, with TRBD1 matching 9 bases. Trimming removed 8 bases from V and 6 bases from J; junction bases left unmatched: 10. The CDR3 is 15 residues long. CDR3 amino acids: CASGRGQGRAGELFF. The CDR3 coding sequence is TGTGCCAGCGGTAGGGGACAGGGCCGAGCCGGGGAGCTGTTTTTT.

The CDR3 here is CASSQELMRGFEQFF. CDR3 DNA sequence: TGTGCCAGCAGCCAAGAACTAATGAGGGGATTTGAGCAGTTCTTC. The V and J genes are TRBV3-1 and TRBJ2-1; tentatively, D is TRBD1 or TRBD2 (5 bases each). The germline V gene encodes CDR1 LGHDT and CDR2 YNNKEL (reference sequence). There are 15 residues in the CDR3. Trimming shortened V by 0 bases and J by 9 bases, and 15 bases separated the two germline ends.

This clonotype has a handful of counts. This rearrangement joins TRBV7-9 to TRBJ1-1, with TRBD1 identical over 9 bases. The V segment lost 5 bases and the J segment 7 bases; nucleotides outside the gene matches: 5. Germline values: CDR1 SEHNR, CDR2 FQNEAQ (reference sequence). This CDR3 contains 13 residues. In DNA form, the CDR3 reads TGTGCCAGCAGCGGTTGGACAGGGGATGAAGCTTTCTTT. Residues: CASSGWTGDEAFF.

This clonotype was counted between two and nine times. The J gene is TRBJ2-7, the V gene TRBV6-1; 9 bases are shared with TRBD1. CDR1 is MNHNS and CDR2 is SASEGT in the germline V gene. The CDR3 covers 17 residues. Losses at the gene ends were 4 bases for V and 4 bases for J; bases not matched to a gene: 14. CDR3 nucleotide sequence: TGTGCCAGCAGTGCACCACAGAGGGGGACAGGGCAATACGAGCAGTACTTC. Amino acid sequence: CASSAPQRGTGQYEQYF.

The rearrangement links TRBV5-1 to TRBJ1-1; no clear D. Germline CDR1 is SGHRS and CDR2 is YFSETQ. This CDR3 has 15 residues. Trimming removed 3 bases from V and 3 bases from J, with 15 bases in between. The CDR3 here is CASSWEPQVHTEAFF. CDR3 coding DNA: TGCGCCAGCAGCTGGGAACCTCAAGTCCACACTGAAGCTTTCTTT.

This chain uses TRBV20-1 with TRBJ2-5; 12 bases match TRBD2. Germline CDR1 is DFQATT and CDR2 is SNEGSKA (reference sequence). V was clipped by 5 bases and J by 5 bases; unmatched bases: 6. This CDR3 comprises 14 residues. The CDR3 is CSADKLAGGETQYF. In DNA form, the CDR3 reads TGCAGTGCTGATAAACTAGCGGGGGGTGAGACCCAGTACTTC.

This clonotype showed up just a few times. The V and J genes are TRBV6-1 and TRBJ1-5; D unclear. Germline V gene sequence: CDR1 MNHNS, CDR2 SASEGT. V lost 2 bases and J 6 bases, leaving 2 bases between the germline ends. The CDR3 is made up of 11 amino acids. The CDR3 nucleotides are TGTGCCAGCAGTGAATTTCAGCCCCAGCATTTT. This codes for CASSEFQPQHF.

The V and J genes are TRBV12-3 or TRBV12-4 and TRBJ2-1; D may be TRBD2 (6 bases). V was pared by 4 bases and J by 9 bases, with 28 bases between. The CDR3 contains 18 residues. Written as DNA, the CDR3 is TGTGCCAGCAGTTGGACCCGAGCGGTGAGGGGTCGGGGGAGTGAGCAGTTCTTC. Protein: CASSWTRAVRGRGSEQFF.

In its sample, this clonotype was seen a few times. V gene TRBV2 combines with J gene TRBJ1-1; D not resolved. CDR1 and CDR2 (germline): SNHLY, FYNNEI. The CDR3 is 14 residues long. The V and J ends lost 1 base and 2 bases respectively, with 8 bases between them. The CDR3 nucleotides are TGTGCCAGCAGTGAAGGTGCCGCCAACACTGAAGCTTTCTTT. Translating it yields CASSEGAANTEAFF. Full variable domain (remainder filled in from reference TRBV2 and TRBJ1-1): EPEVTQTPSHQVTQMGQEVILRCVPISNHLYFYWYRQILGQKVEFLVSFYNNEISEKSEIFDDQFSVERPDGSNFTLKIRSTKLEDSAMYFCASSEGAANTEAFFGQGTRLTVV.

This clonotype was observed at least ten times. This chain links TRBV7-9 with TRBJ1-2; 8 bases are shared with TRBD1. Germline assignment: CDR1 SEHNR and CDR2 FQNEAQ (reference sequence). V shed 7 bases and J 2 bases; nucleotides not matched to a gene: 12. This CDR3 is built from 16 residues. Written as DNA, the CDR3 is TGTGCCAGCATCTCCTACCACAGGGGGAACAACTATGGCTACACCTTC. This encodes CASISYHRGNNYGYTF.

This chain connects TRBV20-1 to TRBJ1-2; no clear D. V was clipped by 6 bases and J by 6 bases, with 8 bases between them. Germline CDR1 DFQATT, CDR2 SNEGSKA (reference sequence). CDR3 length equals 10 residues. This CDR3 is CSAAYNGYTF. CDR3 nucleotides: TGCAGTGCCGCCTACAATGGCTACACCTTC.

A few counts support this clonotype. CDR3 nucleotide sequence: TGTGCCAGCATCAGGAGCGGATCCTCCTACGAGCAGTACTTC. Protein product: CASIRSGSSYEQYF. This chain links TRBV12-3 or TRBV12-4 with TRBJ2-7, with D possibly being TRBD2 (5 bases). The CDR3 is 14 residues long. Trimming pared 7 bases from V and 0 bases from J, leaving 13 bases between.

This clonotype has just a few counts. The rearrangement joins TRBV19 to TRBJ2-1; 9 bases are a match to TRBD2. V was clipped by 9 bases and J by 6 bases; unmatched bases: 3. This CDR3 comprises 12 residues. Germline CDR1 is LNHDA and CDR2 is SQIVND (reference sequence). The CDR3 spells CASLGLANEQFF. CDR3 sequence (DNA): TGTGCCAGCCTGGGACTAGCCAATGAGCAGTTCTTC.

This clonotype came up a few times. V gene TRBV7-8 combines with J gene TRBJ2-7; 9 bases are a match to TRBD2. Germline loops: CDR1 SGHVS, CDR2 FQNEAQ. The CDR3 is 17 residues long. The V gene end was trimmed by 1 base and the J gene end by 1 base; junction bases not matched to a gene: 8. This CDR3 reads CASSLVRGRGGSYEQYF. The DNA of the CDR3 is TGTGCCAGCAGCTTAGTCCGCGGGAGGGGTGGGTCCTACGAGCAGTACTTC.

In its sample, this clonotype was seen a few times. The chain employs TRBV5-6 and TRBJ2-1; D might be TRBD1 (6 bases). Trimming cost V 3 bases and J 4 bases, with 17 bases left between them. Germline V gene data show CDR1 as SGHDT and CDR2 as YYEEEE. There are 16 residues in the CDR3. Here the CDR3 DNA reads TGTGCCAGCAGCTGGGACGCAGGGGCCCTTTACAATGAGCAGTTCTTC. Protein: CASSWDAGALYNEQFF.

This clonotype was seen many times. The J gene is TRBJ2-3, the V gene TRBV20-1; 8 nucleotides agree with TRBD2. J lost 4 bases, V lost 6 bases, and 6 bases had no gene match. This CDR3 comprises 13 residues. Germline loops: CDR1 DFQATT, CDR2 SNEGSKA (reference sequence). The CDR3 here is CSAREGRPDTQYF. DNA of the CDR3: TGCAGTGCCCGGGAGGGCCGGCCAGATACGCAGTATTTT.

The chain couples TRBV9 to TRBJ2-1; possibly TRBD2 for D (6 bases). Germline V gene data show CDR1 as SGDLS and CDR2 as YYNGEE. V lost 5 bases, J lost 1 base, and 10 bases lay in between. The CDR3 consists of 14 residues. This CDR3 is CASSDGGSYNEQFF. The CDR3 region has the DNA TGTGCCAGCAGTGATGGAGGGTCCTACAATGAGCAGTTCTTC.

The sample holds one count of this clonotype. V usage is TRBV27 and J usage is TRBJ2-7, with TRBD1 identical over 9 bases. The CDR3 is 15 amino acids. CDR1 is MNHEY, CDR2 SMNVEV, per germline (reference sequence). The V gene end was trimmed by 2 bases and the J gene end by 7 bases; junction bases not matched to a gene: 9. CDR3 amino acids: CASSLGGTGTGEQYF. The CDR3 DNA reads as TGTGCCAGCAGTTTAGGGGGGACAGGGACGGGGGAGCAGTACTTC.

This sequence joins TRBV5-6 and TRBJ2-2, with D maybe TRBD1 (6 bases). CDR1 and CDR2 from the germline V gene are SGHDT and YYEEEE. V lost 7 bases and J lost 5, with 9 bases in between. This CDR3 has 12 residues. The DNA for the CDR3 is TGTGCCAGCCTCAGGGGTACCGGGGAGCTGTTTTTT. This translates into CASLRGTGELFF.

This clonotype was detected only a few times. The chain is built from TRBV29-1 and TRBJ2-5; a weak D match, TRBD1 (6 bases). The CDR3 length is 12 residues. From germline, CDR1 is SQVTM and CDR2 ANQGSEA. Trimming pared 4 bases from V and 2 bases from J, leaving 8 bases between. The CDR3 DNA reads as TGCAGCGTTGTCACAGGGCAAGAGACCCAGTACTTC. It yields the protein CSVVTGQETQYF.

CDR3 sequence (DNA): TGTGCCAGCAGTTATTCTGCTAATGAAAAACTGTTTTTT. This encodes CASSYSANEKLFF. The J gene is TRBJ1-4, the V gene TRBV6-2 or TRBV6-3; D is uncertain. This CDR3 has 13 residues. Trimming shortened V by 3 bases and J by 3 bases, and 5 bases separated the two germline ends. The germline V gene encodes CDR1 MNHEY and CDR2 SVGEGT.

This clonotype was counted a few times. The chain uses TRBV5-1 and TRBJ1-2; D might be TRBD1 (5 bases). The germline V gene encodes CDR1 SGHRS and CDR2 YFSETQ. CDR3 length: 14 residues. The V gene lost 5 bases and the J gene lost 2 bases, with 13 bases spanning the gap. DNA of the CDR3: TGCGCCAGCAGACCCTCGGCAGGGAACTATGGCTACACCTTC. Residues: CASRPSAGNYGYTF.

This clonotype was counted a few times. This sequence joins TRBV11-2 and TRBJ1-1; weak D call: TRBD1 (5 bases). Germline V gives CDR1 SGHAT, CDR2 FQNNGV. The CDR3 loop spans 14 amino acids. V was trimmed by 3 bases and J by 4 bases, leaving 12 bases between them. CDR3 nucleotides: TGTGCCAGCAGCTTCCGGGACGGAGTCACTGAAGCTTTCTTT. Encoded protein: CASSFRDGVTEAFF.

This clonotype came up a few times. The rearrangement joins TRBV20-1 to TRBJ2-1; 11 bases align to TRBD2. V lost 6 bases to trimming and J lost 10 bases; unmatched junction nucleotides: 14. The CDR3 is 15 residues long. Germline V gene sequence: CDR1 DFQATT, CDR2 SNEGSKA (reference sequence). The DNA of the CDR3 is TGCAGTGCAAGAACTAGCGGGAGTCGGGGTCGGGAGCAGTTCTTC. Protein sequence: CSARTSGSRGREQFF.

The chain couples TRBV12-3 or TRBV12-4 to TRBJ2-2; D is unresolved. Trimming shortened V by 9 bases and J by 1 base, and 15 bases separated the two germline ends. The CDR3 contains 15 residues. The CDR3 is CASNRPPMNTGELFF. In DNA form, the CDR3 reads TGTGCCAGTAATCGACCTCCCATGAACACCGGGGAGCTGTTTTTT.